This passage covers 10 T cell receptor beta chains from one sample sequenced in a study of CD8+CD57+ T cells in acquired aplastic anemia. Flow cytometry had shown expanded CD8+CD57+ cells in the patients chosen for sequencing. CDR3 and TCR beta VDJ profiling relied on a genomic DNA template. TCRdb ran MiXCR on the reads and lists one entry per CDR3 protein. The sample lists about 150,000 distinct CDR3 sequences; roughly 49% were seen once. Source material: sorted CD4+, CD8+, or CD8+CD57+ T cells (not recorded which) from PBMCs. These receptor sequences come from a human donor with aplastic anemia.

The CDR3 coding sequence is TGTGCCAGCAGCTCCGGGACTAGCGGGGTCTACAATGAGCAGTTCTTC. Protein sequence: CASSSGTSGVYNEQFF. This chain joins TRBV11-1 and TRBJ2-1; TRBD2 matches at 13 bases. The CDR3 contains 16 residues. Germline CDR1 SGHAT, CDR2 FQDESV (reference sequence). Trimming cost V 4 bases and J 3 bases; bases outside gene matches: 3.

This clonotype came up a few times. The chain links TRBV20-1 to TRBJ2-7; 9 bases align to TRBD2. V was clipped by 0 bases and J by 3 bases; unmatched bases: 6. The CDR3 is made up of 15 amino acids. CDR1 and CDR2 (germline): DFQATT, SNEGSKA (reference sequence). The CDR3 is CSAREMRGGRYEQYF. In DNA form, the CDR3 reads TGCAGTGCTAGAGAGATGCGGGGGGGCCGCTACGAGCAGTACTTC.

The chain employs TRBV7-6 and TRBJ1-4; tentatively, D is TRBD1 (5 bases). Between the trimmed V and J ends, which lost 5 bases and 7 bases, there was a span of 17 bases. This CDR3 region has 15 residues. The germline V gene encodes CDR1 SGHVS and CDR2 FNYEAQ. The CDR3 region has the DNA TGTGCCAGCAGCACCCCAGGGTGGAGTGGTGAAAAACTGTTTTTT. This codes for CASSTPGWSGEKLFF. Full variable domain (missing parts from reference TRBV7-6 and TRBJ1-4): GAGVSQSPRYKVTKRGQDVALRCDPISGHVSLYWYRQALGQGPEFLTYFNYEAQQDKSGLPNDRFSAERPEGSISTLTIQRTEQRDSAMYRCASSTPGWSGEKLFFGSGTQLSVL.

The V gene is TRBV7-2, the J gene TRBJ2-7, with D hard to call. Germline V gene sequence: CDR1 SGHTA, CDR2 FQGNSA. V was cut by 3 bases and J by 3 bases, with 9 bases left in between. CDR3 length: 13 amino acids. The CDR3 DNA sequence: TGTGCCAGCAGCTTGATCGGAGTCTACGAGCAGTACTTC. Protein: CASSLIGVYEQYF.

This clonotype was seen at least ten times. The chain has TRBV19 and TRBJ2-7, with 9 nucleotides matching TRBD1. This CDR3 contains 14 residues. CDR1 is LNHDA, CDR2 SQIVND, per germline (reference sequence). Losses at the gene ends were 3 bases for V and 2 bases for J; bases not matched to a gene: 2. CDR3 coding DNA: TGTGCCAGTAGTATGGGACAGGGACCCTACGAGCAGTACTTC. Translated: CASSMGQGPYEQYF.

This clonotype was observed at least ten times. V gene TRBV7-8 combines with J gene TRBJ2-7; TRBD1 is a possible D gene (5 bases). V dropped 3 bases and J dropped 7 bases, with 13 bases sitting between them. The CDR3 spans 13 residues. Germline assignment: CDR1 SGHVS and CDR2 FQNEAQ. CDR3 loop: CASSFSQGNEQYF. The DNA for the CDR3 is TGTGCCAGCAGCTTTTCTCAGGGCAATGAGCAGTACTTC.

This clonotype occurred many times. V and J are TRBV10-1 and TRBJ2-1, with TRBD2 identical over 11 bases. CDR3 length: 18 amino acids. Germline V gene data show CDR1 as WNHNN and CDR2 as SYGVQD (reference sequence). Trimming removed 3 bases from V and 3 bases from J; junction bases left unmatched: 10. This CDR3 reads CASSDDATTSGDYNEQFF. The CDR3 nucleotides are TGCGCCAGCAGTGACGACGCCACGACTAGCGGGGACTACAATGAGCAGTTCTTC.

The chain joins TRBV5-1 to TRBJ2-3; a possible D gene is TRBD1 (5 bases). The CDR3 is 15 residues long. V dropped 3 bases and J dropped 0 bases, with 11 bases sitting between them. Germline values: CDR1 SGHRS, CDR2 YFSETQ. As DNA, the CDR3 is TGCGCCAGCAGCTCGACGACAGCTAGCACAGATACGCAGTATTTT. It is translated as CASSSTTASTDTQYF.

This chain's CDR3 is CASSLRQGPYGYTF. DNA of the CDR3: TGTGCCAGCAGTTTAAGGCAGGGCCCCTATGGCTACACCTTC. The chain links TRBV12-3 or TRBV12-4 to TRBJ1-2; maybe TRBD1 (5 bases). The CDR3 consists of 14 residues. Trimming pared 2 bases from V and 4 bases from J, leaving 11 bases between.

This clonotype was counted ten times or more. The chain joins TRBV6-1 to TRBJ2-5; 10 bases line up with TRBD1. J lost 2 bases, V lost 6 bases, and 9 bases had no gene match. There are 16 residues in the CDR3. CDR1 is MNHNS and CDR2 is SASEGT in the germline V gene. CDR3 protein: CASSLPGTGEQETQYF. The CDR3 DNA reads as TGTGCCAGCAGCCTACCGGGGACAGGGGAACAAGAGACCCAGTACTTC.